This entry describes one T cell receptor beta chain. The V gene lost 6 bases and the J gene lost 3 bases, with 14 bases spanning the gap. From germline, CDR1 is LNHDA and CDR2 SQIVND (reference sequence). The CDR3 runs 14 residues. This sample is drawn from a study of blood T cell repertoires in COVID-19. TCRdb's copy holds only in-frame clones and misses some; the assay was immunoSEQ multiplex PCR. The sample includes 150,000 to 190,000 clones, about 81% of them seen just once. Sample: PBMCs or T cells enriched from blood (not recorded which). The clonotype was recovered from a man aged 45 to 65 who had recovered from COVID-19. The V gene is TRBV19, the J gene TRBJ2-5; weak D call: TRBD2 (6 bases). In DNA form, the CDR3 reads TGTGCCAGTAGGATCCAGGAGGGAAAAGAGACCCAGTACTTC. Encoded protein: CASRIQEGKETQYF.